This T cell receptor beta chain was sequenced during a study of cytomegalovirus exposure and HLA in healthy donors. General study findings and limits: The study had only CMV serostatus as immune exposure information.

Use of 60 Vbeta and 13 Jbeta primers characterized the PCR. The protocol was immunoSEQ multiplex PCR, while the TCRdb copy is restricted to in-frame clones and leaves out a portion. The data contain under 150,000 clones, around four fifths of them singletons. Details on this clone: The antigen remains unidentified.

The source material was PBMCs. This clonotype was obtained from a male donor in good health and CMV-seropositive.

This chain's CDR3 is CASSIGSLANTGELFF. The CDR3 DNA reads TGTGCCAGTAGTATAGGTAGTCTCGCGAACACCGGGGAGCTGTTTTTT. The J gene is TRBJ2-2, the V gene TRBV19, with unresolved D. The CDR3 runs 16 residues. CDR1 and CDR2 from the germline V gene are LNHDA and SQIVND (reference sequence). The ends were cut back, 1 base at V and 0 bases at J, with 9 bases in the middle.